The 23 T cell receptor beta chains reported below all come from one sample, sequenced in a study of blood T cell repertoires in COVID-19. The table came from immunoSEQ multiplex PCR; TCRdb's copy has only in-frame clones and leaves some out. The sample has approximately 360,000 clones; roughly 80% are singletons. The sequenced sample consisted of PBMCs or T cells enriched from blood (not recorded which). These receptors all come from a woman aged 45-59 years who had recovered from COVID-19.

The rearrangement joins TRBV18 to TRBJ2-6, with a possible D match to TRBD2 (7 bases). CDR1 and CDR2 (germline): KGHSH, LQKENI. Trimming cost V 1 base and J 2 bases, with 21 bases left between them. The CDR3 is 20 residues long. CDR3: CASSPLGAGGGRTGANVLTF. The CDR3 nucleotides are TGTGCCAGCTCACCACTCGGGGCGGGCGGGGGCCGCACTGGGGCCAACGTCCTGACTTTC.

This chain uses TRBV9 with TRBJ1-2; D not resolved. This CDR3 spans 14 amino acids. Trimming took 0 bases from V and 8 from J, leaving 14 bases between them. The germline V gene encodes CDR1 SGDLS and CDR2 YYNGEE. The CDR3 loop reads CASSVAGSSWGYTF. The CDR3 region has the DNA TGTGCCAGCAGCGTAGCAGGAAGCTCTTGGGGCTACACCTTC.

V is TRBV2 and J is TRBJ1-3; no clear D gene. Trimming took off 1 base at V and 4 bases at J, with 8 bases between the two ends. The CDR3 contains 14 residues. In germline, CDR1 is SNHLY, CDR2 FYNNEI. The CDR3 protein is CASSEGGKGNTIYF. The CDR3 nucleotides are TGTGCCAGCAGTGAAGGAGGGAAAGGAAACACCATATATTTT. The full variable domain, its missing parts supplied by reference TRBV2 and TRBJ1-3, is EPEVTQTPSHQVTQMGQEVILRCVPISNHLYFYWYRQILGQKVEFLVSFYNNEISEKSEIFDDQFSVERPDGSNFTLKIRSTKLEDSAMYFCASSEGGKGNTIYFGEGSWLTVV.

The table lists this clone with a few counts. V and J are TRBV5-1 and TRBJ2-2; D is possibly TRBD1 (5 bases). The CDR3 is 15 residues long. From germline, CDR1 is SGHRS and CDR2 YFSETQ. Trimming removed 0 bases at V and 6 bases at J, with 12 bases between. CDR3 sequence: CASSLASGNAGELFF. The CDR3 DNA sequence: TGCGCCAGCAGCTTGGCGTCAGGGAATGCCGGGGAGCTGTTTTTT. Full variable domain (outside the CDR3, taken from reference TRBV5-1 and TRBJ2-2): KAGVTQTPRYLIKTRGQQVTLSCSPISGHRSVSWYQQTPGQGLQFLFEYFSETQRNKGNFPGRFSGRQFSNSRSEMNVSTLELGDSALYLCASSLASGNAGELFFGEGSRLTVL.

This clone turned up a few times. The chain combines TRBV6-5 with TRBJ1-2; the match to TRBD1 covers 7 bases. Germline values: CDR1 MNHEY, CDR2 SVGAGI. This CDR3 contains 14 residues. With 4 bases clipped from V and 6 bases from J, the junction kept 8 bases outside the gene matches. CDR3 residues: CASSSQGGKNGYTF. CDR3 coding DNA: TGTGCCAGCAGTTCCCAGGGGGGTAAGAATGGCTACACCTTC.

This chain joins TRBV11-3 and TRBJ2-7; D might be TRBD1 (6 bases). CDR1 is SGHNT, CDR2 YENEEA, per germline. The CDR3 length is 17 residues. Deletions cut 1 base from V and 4 bases from J, with 20 bases between. Written as DNA, the CDR3 is TGTGCCAGCAGCTTAGTGGCCCAACCTGCAAGGGGGTACGAGCAGTACTTC. It encodes CASSLVAQPARGYEQYF.

The chain couples TRBV11-3 to TRBJ1-2; D not resolved. CDR3 length: 16 residues. Germline CDR1 and CDR2: SGHNT and YENEEA. Trimming stripped 1 base from V and 8 bases from J, with 20 bases between. Here the CDR3 DNA reads TGTGCCAGCAGCTTAGGCCTCTGGCCTCAAAAGGAGGGCTACACCTTC. Translation: CASSLGLWPQKEGYTF.

The chain links TRBV5-6 to TRBJ1-2, with D uncertain. Germline CDR1 SGHDT, CDR2 YYEEEE. Trimming removed 1 base at V and 1 base at J, with 14 bases between. There are 16 residues in the CDR3. CDR3 nucleotide sequence: TGTGCCAGCAGCTTGTTCTCCTCGAGCTTTAACTATGGCTACACCTTC. Protein sequence: CASSLFSSSFNYGYTF.

The chain employs TRBV9 and TRBJ2-7; perhaps TRBD1 as D (5 bases). CDR3 length: 15 residues. With 4 bases removed from V and 4 bases from J, the gap between germline ends came to 18 bases. The germline CDR1 and CDR2 sequences are SGDLS and YYNGEE. The CDR3 is CASSSRQGSEYEQYF. CDR3 nucleotide sequence: TGTGCCAGCAGCTCCCGTCAGGGTAGTGAATACGAGCAGTACTTC.

The V call is TRBV7-7, the J call TRBJ2-3; 8 bases map to TRBD2. Looked up from germline, CDR1 is SSHAT and CDR2 is FNYEAQ (reference sequence). This CDR3 region has 18 residues. V was pared by 0 bases and J by 2 bases, with 10 bases of the junction left unmatched. This CDR3 is CASSLAILAGGLTDTQYF. DNA for the CDR3: TGTGCCAGCAGCTTAGCTATCTTGGCGGGGGGACTCACAGATACGCAGTATTTT.

The rearrangement links TRBV7-8 to TRBJ1-2, with 9 nucleotides matching TRBD1. V lost 5 bases, J lost 3 bases, and 7 bases stayed unmatched. The germline V gene has CDR1 SGHVS and CDR2 FQNEAQ. The CDR3 is 15 residues long. The CDR3 region is CASSHRDREDYGYTF. Written as DNA, the CDR3 is TGTGCCAGCAGCCACCGGGACAGGGAGGACTATGGCTACACCTTC.

The chain carries TRBV2 and TRBJ2-7; perhaps TRBD2 as D (5 bases). CDR1 SNHLY and CDR2 FYNNEI come from the germline V gene. The CDR3 has 14 amino acids. V was clipped by 6 bases and J by 0 bases, with 12 bases between them. The CDR3 DNA reads as TGTGCCAGCAGCCAACATGGAGGCTCCTACGAGCAGTACTTC. Its translation is CASSQHGGSYEQYF.

This clone appeared once. The V gene is TRBV5-8, the J gene TRBJ1-5; D unclear. Between the trimmed V and J ends, which lost 1 base and 0 bases, there was a span of 11 bases. Germline V gene sequence: CDR1 SGHTS, CDR2 YDEGEE. CDR3 size: 16 residues. This CDR3 reads CASSLFSGYSNQPQHF. CDR3 in DNA: TGTGCCAGCAGCTTGTTTTCAGGTTATAGCAATCAGCCCCAGCATTTT.

This clone was picked up a small number of times. The rearrangement links TRBV4-3 to TRBJ2-1; 8 bases are shared with TRBD1. From germline, CDR1 is LGHNA and CDR2 YSLEER. This CDR3 spans 15 amino acids. V was pared by 1 base and J by 5 bases, with 4 bases of the junction left unmatched. CDR3 coding DNA: TGCGCCAGCAGCCAAGCGGGACAGGTAAACAATGAGCAGTTCTTC. This sequence encodes CASSQAGQVNNEQFF.

The V call is TRBV5-4, the J call TRBJ1-6; D is possibly TRBD1 (6 bases). CDR1 is SGHNT, CDR2 YYREEE, per germline (reference sequence). CDR3 length: 19 residues. Trimming removed 3 bases at V and 0 bases at J, with 19 bases between. CDR3 sequence: CASSSAGGQMSSYNSPLHF. The CDR3 DNA follows: TGTGCCAGCAGCTCCGCTGGGGGCCAGATGAGCTCCTATAATTCACCCCTCCACTTT.

The chain joins TRBV30 to TRBJ1-2, with 7 bases matching TRBD1. The CDR3 runs to 15 residues. The germline gives CDR1 GTSNPN, CDR2 SVGIG (reference sequence). V dropped 0 bases and J dropped 4; count of bases not matched to a gene: 8. Here the CDR3 DNA reads TGTGCCTGGAGTGTAAACGCCGGGACAGCCTATGGCTACACCTTC. Its translation is CAWSVNAGTAYGYTF.

The CDR3 DNA is TGCAGCGTTTGGACAGGGATTACGAACACTGAAGCTTTCTTT. Translation gives CSVWTGITNTEAFF. The chain joins TRBV29-1 to TRBJ1-1; 8 positions match TRBD1. Losses at the gene ends were 5 bases for V and 1 base for J; bases not matched to a gene: 6. The CDR3 sequence is 14 residues long. CDR1 and CDR2 from the germline V gene are SQVTM and ANQGSEA.

This clone was seen once. CDR3 nucleotide sequence: TGTGCCAGCTCACCCCAGGGGGCAGAAGGCTACACCTTC. It is translated as CASSPQGAEGYTF. J is TRBJ1-2 and V is TRBV18, with 8 bases aligning to TRBD1. Germline V gene sequence: CDR1 KGHSH, CDR2 LQKENI. CDR3 length: 13 residues. J gave up 8 bases and V 3 bases, and 5 bases lay outside the gene matches.

V is TRBV9 and J is TRBJ2-3; 7 positions match TRBD2. V shed 3 bases, J shed 0 bases, and the junction held 4 bases outside the gene matches. Germline V gene data show CDR1 as SGDLS and CDR2 as YYNGEE. The CDR3 sequence is 15 residues long. Here the CDR3 DNA reads TGTGCCAGCAGCGGGGAGGGTTGGAGCACAGATACGCAGTATTTT. Residues: CASSGEGWSTDTQYF.

This clone was seen a few times. The rearrangement links TRBV3-1 (or the pseudogene TRBV3-2) to TRBJ2-5, with a weak D call TRBD1 (5 bases). Trimming cost V 1 base and J 5 bases, with 11 bases left between them. The CDR3 contains 14 residues. Germline-derived CDR1 and CDR2 are LGHDT and YNNKEL (reference sequence). DNA for the CDR3: TGTGCCAGCAGCCAAGTGATCACAGGCGAGACCCAGTACTTC. It is translated as CASSQVITGETQYF.

This clone was counted between two and nine times. The rearrangement uses TRBV2 and TRBJ2-3; the match to TRBD2 covers 8 bases. The germline V gene has CDR1 SNHLY and CDR2 FYNNEI. The CDR3 runs to 14 residues. The V segment lost 5 bases and the J segment 1 base; nucleotides outside the gene matches: 2. The chain's CDR3 is CASSQGLGTDTQYF. The CDR3 coding sequence is TGTGCCAGCAGTCAGGGACTAGGCACAGATACGCAGTATTTT.

Comment on this clone: Other DNA sequences of this sample code for an identical CDR3. The V gene is TRBV5-5, the J gene TRBJ1-5, with 9 positions matching TRBD1. The length of the CDR3 is 14 residues. The junction had 4 bases not matched to a gene; V was cut back by 2 bases and J by 7 bases. In germline, CDR1 is SGHKS, CDR2 YYEKEE (reference sequence). The CDR3 DNA sequence: TGTGCCAGCAGCTTTACAGGGGGCGGACAGCCCCAGCATTTT. Encoded protein: CASSFTGGGQPQHF.

The chain uses TRBV15 and TRBJ1-5, with D possibly TRBD1 on 6 matching bases. V was trimmed by 6 bases and J by 0 bases, leaving 12 bases between them. This CDR3 has 15 amino acids. CDR1 is LNHNV and CDR2 is YYDKDF in the germline V gene (reference sequence). The CDR3, as DNA: TGTGCCACCAGACCTCAGGGGTTTAGCAATCAGCCCCAGCATTTT. Amino acids: CATRPQGFSNQPQHF.